The T cell receptor beta chain under discussion was sequenced for a study of OX40 agonist ivuxolimab in advanced cancers. Across the study: Dose-escalation patients suffered from hepatocellular carcinoma, melanoma, renal cell or head and neck cancer.

Libraries were prepared by immunoSEQ multiplex PCR; TCRdb keeps only in-frame clonotypes and omits some of them. The sample shows about 58,000 clones, roughly nine tenths of them seen only once. General study findings and limits: CD8+ T cells were the subset that, on average, had more expanded clones than CD4+.

Comment on this clone: What it recognizes is unknown.

V dropped 5 bases and J dropped 2 bases, with 16 bases sitting between them. The CDR3 is 15 amino acids. CDR1 is SGHVS and CDR2 is FNYEAQ in the germline V gene. This sample comprised CD4+ or CD8+ T cells sorted from blood, obtained in a trial of the OX40 agonist ivuxolimab. V usage is TRBV7-6 and J usage is TRBJ2-7; D is perhaps TRBD2 (6 bases). The source is an adult with an advanced solid tumor such as melanoma, head and neck, liver or kidney cancer. The CDR3 DNA follows: TGTGCCAGCAGCACTGGGGATGGGGGGACCTACGAGCAGTACTTC. This translates into CASSTGDGGTYEQYF.